The present T cell receptor beta chain was sequenced within a study of blood T cell repertoires in COVID-19. Study in general: Acute and convalescent COVID-19 specimens originated in the United States, Italy and Spain. T cells, B-cell-depleted T cells, or PBMCs supplied cDNA or gDNA.

Trimming pared 3 bases from V and 2 bases from J, leaving 17 bases between. Germline assignment: CDR1 SGHRS and CDR2 YFSETQ. This CDR3 comprises 16 residues. Original processing methods: The authors estimated nucleated cell counts from reference gene primer amplification. Generated by immunoSEQ multiplex PCR, the TCRdb table keeps only in-frame clones and is missing some. V and J calls and clone size come straight from that table; D and trimming were deduced from the DNA. The sample lists about 210,000 clones; around 80% were seen once. The source of this sequence is a man in his fifties with active or convalescent COVID-19. Sequencing used peripheral blood. The rearrangement uses TRBV5-1 and TRBJ1-1, with no clear D. The CDR3 DNA reads TGCGCCAGCAGCTGGACGGGAGAGGTAGTAAACACTGAAGCTTTCTTT. It is translated as CASSWTGEVVNTEAFF. The complete variable domain, with remaining parts taken from reference TRBV5-1 and TRBJ1-1, reads KAGVTQTPRYLIKTRGQQVTLSCSPISGHRSVSWYQQTPGQGLQFLFEYFSETQRNKGNFPGRFSGRQFSNSRSEMNVSTLELGDSALYLCASSWTGEVVNTEAFFGQGTRLTVV.